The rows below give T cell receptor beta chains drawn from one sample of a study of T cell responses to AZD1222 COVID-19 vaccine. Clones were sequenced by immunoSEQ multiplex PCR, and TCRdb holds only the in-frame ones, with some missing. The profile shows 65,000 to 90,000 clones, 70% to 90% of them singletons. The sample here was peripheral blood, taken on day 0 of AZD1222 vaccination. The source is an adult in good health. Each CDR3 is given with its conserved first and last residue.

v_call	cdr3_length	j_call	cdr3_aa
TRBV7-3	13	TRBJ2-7	CASSLTVQFEQYF
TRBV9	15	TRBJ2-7	CASSVDVDRVYEQYF
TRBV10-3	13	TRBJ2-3	CAISGREADTQYF
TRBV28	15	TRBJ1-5	CASREQGASNQPQHF
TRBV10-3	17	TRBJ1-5	CAISEWSGTDSNQPQHF
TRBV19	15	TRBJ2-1	CASKAGGGPYNEQFF
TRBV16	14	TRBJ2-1	CASSQSRGGNEQFF
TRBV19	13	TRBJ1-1	CASTKGWSTEAFF
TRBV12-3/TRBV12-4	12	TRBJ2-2	CASTIQGGELFF
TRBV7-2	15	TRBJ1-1	CASSLTTQVNTEAFF
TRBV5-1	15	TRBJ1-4	CASSLAGTGVEKLFF
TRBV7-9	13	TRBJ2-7	CASSLSGGYEQYF
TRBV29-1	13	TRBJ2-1	CSVLGTGYNEQFF
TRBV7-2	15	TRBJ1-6	CASSLLDGRGSPLHF
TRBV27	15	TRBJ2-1	CASSLSLSSYNEQFF
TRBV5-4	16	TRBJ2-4	CASSFEGQGAKNIQYF
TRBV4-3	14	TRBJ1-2	CASSQDRGLRGYTF
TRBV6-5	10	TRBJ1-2	CATRDFGYTF
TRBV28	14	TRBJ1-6	CASTWTGGNSPLHF
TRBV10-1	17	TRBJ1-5	CASSETPDRGLTQPQHF
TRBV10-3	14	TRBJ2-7	CAISPGQRTREQYF
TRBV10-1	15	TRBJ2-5	CASSGSLGGQETQYF
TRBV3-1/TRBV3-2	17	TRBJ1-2	CASSPGDSGDLDYGYTF
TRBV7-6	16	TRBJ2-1	CASSSPDRGLASEQFF
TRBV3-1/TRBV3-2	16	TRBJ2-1	CASSRRLAGLNNEQFF
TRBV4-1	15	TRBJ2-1	CASSQDGRGVNEQFF
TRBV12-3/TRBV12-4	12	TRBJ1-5	CASRQGRQPQHF
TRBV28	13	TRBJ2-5	CASRSPIGETQYF
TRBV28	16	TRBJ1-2	CASSLFGDRELGGYTF
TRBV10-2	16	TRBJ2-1	CASRPASGIGGNEQFF
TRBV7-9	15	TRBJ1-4	CASSLAEGNSEKLFF
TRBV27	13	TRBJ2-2	CASSLIPPGELFF
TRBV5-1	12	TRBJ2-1	CASSLAGDEQFF
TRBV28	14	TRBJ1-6	CASSLGQGGSPLHF
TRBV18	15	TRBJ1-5	CASSPGTGLNQPQHF
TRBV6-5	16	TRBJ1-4	CASSYVGTSTNEKLFF
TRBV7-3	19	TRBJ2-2	CASSLRTSGRPSNTGELFF
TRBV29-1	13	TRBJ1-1	CSGNREMGTEAFF
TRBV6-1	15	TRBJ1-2	CASSDDRVHRYGYTF
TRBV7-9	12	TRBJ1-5	CASSTENQPQHF
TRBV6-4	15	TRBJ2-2	CASRRMDAPTGELFF
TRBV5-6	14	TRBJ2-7	CASSFNRGMREQYF
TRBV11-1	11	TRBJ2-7	CASSLGPEQYF
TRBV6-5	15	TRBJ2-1	CASSYFDRGRDEQFF
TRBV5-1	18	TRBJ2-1	CASSGGQGLLAHYNEQFF
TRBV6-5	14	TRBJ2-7	CASSPRTGSYEQYF
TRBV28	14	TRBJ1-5	CASSQGGSNQPQHF
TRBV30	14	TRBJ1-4	CAWSSGQAGEKLFF
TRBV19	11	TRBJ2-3	CASSLEYTQYF
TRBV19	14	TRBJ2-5	CASSMKGVRETQYF
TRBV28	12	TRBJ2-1	CASSLLSNEQFF